This TCR beta chain was documented in a study of blood T cell repertoires in COVID-19. In the study overall: Sources were T cells, B-cell-depleted T cells, or PBMCs; the material itself was cDNA or gDNA.

The Seattle patients joined while their infection was active and were tracked longitudinally afterward. Original processing notes: Reference gene primer amplification yielded estimated nucleated cell counts. Clones were sequenced by immunoSEQ multiplex PCR, and TCRdb holds only the in-frame ones, with some missing. The V and J calls and clone size are taken from that table; D and trimming were inferred from the DNA. The sample lists 300,000 to 350,000 clones; roughly 89% were seen once. The CDR3 is made up of 16 amino acids. Germline assignment: CDR1 MNHNS and CDR2 SASEGT. V was cut by 4 bases and J by 2 bases, with 17 bases left in between.

Sequences were obtained from peripheral blood. This sequence joins TRBV6-1 and TRBJ1-1; D uncertain. The receptor was derived from a woman aged 55-70 years with COVID-19, enrolled during active disease. This chain's CDR3 is CASSGRTLAENTEAFF. In nucleotides, the CDR3 is TGTGCCAGCAGTGGGAGAACTTTGGCGGAAAACACTGAAGCTTTCTTT.